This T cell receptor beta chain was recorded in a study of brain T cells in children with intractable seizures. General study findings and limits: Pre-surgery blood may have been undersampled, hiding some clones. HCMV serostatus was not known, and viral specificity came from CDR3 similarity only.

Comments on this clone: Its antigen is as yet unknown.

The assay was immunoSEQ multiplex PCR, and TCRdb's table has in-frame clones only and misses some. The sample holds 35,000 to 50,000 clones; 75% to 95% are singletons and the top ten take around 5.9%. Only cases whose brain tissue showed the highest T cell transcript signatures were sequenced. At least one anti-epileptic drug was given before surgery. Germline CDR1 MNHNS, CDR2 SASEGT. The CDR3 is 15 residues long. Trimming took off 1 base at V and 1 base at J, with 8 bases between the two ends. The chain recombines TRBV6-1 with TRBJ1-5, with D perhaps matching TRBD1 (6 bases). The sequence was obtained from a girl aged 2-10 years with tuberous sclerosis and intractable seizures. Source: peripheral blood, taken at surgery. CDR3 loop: CASSEGGGSNQPQHF. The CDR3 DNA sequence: TGTGCCAGCAGTGAAGGAGGGGGAAGCAATCAGCCCCAGCATTTT.